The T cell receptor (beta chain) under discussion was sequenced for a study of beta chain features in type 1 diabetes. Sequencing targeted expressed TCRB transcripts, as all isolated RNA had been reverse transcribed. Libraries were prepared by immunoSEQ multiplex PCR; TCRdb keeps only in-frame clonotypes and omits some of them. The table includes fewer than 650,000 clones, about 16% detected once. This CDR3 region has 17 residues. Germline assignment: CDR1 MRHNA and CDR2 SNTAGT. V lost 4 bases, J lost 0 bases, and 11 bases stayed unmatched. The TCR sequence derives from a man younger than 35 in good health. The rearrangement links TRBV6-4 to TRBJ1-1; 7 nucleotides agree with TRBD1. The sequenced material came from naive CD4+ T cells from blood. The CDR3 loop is CASSVQTGPSMNTEAFF. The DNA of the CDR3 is TGTGCCAGCAGTGTCCAGACAGGGCCCTCTATGAACACTGAAGCTTTCTTT.